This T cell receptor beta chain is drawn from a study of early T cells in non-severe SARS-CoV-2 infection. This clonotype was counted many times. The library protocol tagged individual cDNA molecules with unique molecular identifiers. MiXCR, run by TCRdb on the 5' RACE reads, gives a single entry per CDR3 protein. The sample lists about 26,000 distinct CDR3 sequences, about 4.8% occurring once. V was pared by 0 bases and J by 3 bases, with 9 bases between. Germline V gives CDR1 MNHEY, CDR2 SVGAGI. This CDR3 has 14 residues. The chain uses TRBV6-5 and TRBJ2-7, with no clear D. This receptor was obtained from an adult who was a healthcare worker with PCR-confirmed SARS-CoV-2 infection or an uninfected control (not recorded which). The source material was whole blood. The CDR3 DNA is TGTGCCAGCAGTTACTCCCGCAGCAACTACGAGCAGTACTTC. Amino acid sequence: CASSYSRSNYEQYF.